Below are 3 T cell receptor beta chains sequenced from a single sample in a study of blood T cell repertoires in COVID-19 (dated by TCRdb to about 2020). Library generation was performed with the immunoSEQ multiplex PCR assay. Entries here come from immuneACCESS through TCRdb and include only in-frame sequences with V and J called. Some clones fail to appear in such tables; in the studies checked, an unresolved V gene covers under half of the shortfall, and the cause of the remainder is unknown. The sample table records 57,000 or so clones; approximately 80% of these occur just once. Roughly 5% of the sample lies in the top ten. The sequenced sample consisted of peripheral blood. These receptors came from a man in his sixties or seventies with acute or convalescent COVID-19.

J is TRBJ1-5 and V is TRBV2; no firm D call. The CDR3 is made up of 13 amino acids. Looked up from germline, CDR1 is SNHLY and CDR2 is FYNNEI. The V gene lost 6 bases and the J gene lost 4 bases, with 10 bases spanning the gap. The CDR3 reads CASRADSNQPQHF. CDR3 DNA sequence: TGTGCCAGCAGGGCCGACTCAAATCAGCCCCAGCATTTT.

This sequence joins TRBV5-1 and TRBJ2-1, with 7 bases that match TRBD2. V lost 4 bases, J lost 2 bases, and 9 bases stayed unmatched. Germline V gives CDR1 SGHRS, CDR2 YFSETQ. CDR3 length: 16 residues. CDR3: CASSPNGGGPYNEQFF. The CDR3 DNA follows: TGCGCCAGCAGCCCAAACGGCGGGGGTCCCTACAATGAGCAGTTCTTC.

The V call is TRBV5-4, the J call TRBJ1-6; possibly TRBD1 for D (5 bases). Deletions cut 5 bases from V and 11 bases from J, with 11 bases between. The length of the CDR3 is 12 residues. CDR1 and CDR2 (germline): SGHNT, YYREEE (reference sequence). The CDR3 reads CASSFTGTPLHF. CDR3 DNA sequence: TGTGCCAGCAGTTTCACAGGAACACCCCTCCACTTT.